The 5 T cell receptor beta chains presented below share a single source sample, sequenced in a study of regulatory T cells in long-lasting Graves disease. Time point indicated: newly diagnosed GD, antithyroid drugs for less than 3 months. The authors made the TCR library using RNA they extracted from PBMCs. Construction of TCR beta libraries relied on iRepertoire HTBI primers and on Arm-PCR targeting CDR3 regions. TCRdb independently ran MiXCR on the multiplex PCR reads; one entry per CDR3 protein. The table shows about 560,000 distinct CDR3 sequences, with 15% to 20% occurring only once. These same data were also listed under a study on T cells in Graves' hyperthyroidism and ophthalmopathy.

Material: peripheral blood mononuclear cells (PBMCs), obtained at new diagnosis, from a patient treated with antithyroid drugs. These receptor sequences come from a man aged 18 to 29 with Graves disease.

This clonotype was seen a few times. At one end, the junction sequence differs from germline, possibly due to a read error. In nucleotides, the CDR3 is TGTACCAGCTCAGGGTGGGACCACGAAGGGGAGACCCAGTACTTC. This codes for CTSSGWDHEGETQYF. The rearrangement joins TRBV11-2 to TRBJ2-5; D possibly matches TRBD1 or TRBD2 (5 bases each). The CDR3 loop spans 15 amino acids. Germline V lookup: CDR1 SGHAT, CDR2 FQNNGV.

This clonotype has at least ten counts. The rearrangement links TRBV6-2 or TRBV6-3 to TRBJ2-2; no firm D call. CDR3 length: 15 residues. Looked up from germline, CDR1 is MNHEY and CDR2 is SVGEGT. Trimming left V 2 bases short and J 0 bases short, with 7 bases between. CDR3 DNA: TGTGCCAGCAGTTACGGGATAGCGAACACCGGGGAGCTGTTTTTT. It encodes CASSYGIANTGELFF.

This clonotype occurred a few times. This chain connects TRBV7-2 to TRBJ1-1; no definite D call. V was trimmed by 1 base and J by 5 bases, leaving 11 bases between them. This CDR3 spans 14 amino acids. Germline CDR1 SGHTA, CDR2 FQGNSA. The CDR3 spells CASSLDRLLTEAFF. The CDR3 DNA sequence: TGTGCCAGCAGCTTAGACAGACTTCTAACTGAAGCTTTCTTT.

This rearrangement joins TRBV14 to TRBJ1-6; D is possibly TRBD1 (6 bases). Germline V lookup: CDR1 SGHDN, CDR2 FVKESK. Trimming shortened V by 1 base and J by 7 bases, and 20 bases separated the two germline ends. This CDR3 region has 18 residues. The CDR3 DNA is TGTGCCAGCAGCCAAGTAGTCTTACCAACAGGGTTAAATTCACCCCTCCACTTT. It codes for CASSQVVLPTGLNSPLHF.

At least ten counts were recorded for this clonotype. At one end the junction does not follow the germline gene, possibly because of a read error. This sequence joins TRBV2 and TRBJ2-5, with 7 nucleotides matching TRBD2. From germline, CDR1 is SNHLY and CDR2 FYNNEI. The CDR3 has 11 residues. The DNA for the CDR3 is TGTGCCAGCAGTGAAGGGAGCGGGACCGAATTC. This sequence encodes CASSEGSGTEF.